These 30 T cell receptor beta chains came from one sample sequenced in a study of T-cell memory formation after mild COVID-19. TCRdb fed the 5' RACE reads into MiXCR, producing one record per CDR3 protein. Found here are under 250,000 distinct CDR3 sequences, 15% of them singletons; the top ten hold 2.1%. Sequencing used PBMCs or a T cell subset sorted from them (not recorded which). Receptors were obtained from an adult woman who had mild COVID-19 (a few samples of this study predate the infection). Cell type and time point are not known.

This clonotype was seen a few times. The chain joins TRBV2 to TRBJ2-7; 7 bases map to TRBD2. V lost 8 bases and J lost 5; bases outside the gene matches: 6. CDR1 is SNHLY, CDR2 FYNNEI, per germline. This CDR3 contains 12 residues. The DNA for the CDR3 is TGTGCCAGCTCGGGGGGAACCCACGAGCAGTACTTC. This translates into CASSGGTHEQYF.

V is TRBV28 and J is TRBJ2-7, with D uncertain. Germline lookup yields CDR1 MDHEN and CDR2 SYDVKM. This CDR3 contains 16 residues. The V end was cut by 4 bases, the J end by 0 bases, with 16 bases between. CDR3 in amino acids: CASSSSQVPLSYEQYF. Written as DNA, the CDR3 is TGTGCCAGCAGTTCGTCTCAGGTCCCCCTCTCCTACGAGCAGTACTTC.

The chain uses TRBV7-3 and TRBJ2-5; tentative D call: TRBD2 (5 bases). Trimming took off 4 bases at V and 14 bases at J, with 14 bases between the two ends. The CDR3 loop spans 11 amino acids. The germline gives CDR1 SGHTA, CDR2 FQGTGA. In nucleotides, the CDR3 is TGTGCCAGCAGCTCGTCCGGGATGTTATACTTC. Amino acid sequence: CASSSSGMLYF.

The chain links TRBV6-5 to TRBJ1-2; D is perhaps TRBD1 (6 bases). V shed 4 bases and J shed 7 bases, with 10 bases lying between them. The CDR3 consists of 12 residues. Germline V gene lookup returns CDR1 MNHEY and CDR2 SVGAGI. This chain's CDR3 is CASSSRGGGYTF. The CDR3 bases are TGTGCCAGCAGTTCCCGAGGGGGTGGCTACACCTTC.

This clonotype has a count of ten or more. CDR3 amino acids: CASSFPPGGGGETQYF. DNA of the CDR3: TGTGCCAGCAGCTTCCCCCCCGGGGGAGGAGGCGAGACCCAGTACTTC. This chain connects TRBV7-2 to TRBJ2-5; a possible D gene is TRBD2 (6 bases). CDR1 is SGHTA, CDR2 FQGNSA, per germline. Between the trimmed V and J ends, which lost 3 bases and 5 bases, there was a span of 19 bases. The CDR3 consists of 16 residues. Full variable domain (rest looked up from reference TRBV7-2 and TRBJ2-5): GAGVSQSPSNKVTEKGKDVELRCDPISGHTALYWYRQSLGQGLEFLIYFQGNSAPDKSGLPSDRFSAERTGGSVSTLTIQRTQQEDSAVYLCASSFPPGGGGETQYFGPGTRLLVL.

This clonotype occurred many times. This sequence joins TRBV9 and TRBJ2-1; TRBD2 matches 9 bases. CDR1 is SGDLS and CDR2 is YYNGEE in the germline V gene. V dropped 4 bases and J dropped 5; count of bases not matched to a gene: 10. The CDR3 extends over 16 amino acids. CDR3 sequence: CASSPRVAGANNEQFF. CDR3 bases: TGTGCCAGCAGCCCCAGAGTAGCGGGGGCTAACAATGAGCAGTTCTTC.

The chain recombines TRBV5-4 with TRBJ1-1; possibly TRBD1 for D (6 bases). The CDR3 spans 13 residues. CDR1 is SGHNT, CDR2 YYREEE, per germline (reference sequence). Trimming removed 2 bases from V and 8 bases from J, with 13 bases in between. CDR3 region: CASSFTAGTEAFF. CDR3 DNA sequence: TGTGCCAGCAGCTTCACCGCGGGGACAGAAGCTTTCTTT.

This clonotype was picked up a small number of times. V usage is TRBV18 and J usage is TRBJ2-3; no reliable D call. Germline values: CDR1 KGHSH, CDR2 LQKENI. V lost 2 bases to trimming and J lost 7 bases, with 16 bases between them. CDR3 length: 15 residues. CDR3 bases: TGTGCCAGCTCACCATTCGGCCCCCCACAGAATACGCAGTATTTT. Translation: CASSPFGPPQNTQYF.

The chain recombines TRBV6-2 or TRBV6-3 with TRBJ2-7, with 11 positions matching TRBD2. The germline V gene encodes CDR1 MNHEY and CDR2 SVGEGT. The CDR3 covers 16 residues. Trimming cost V 9 bases and J 5 bases; bases outside gene matches: 15. The CDR3, as DNA: TGTGCCAGTGCGCAACTCCTAGCGGGAGGTCTACACGAGCAGTACTTC. Protein: CASAQLLAGGLHEQYF.

The chain uses TRBV7-2 and TRBJ2-3, with TRBD2 identical over 14 bases. The germline V gene has CDR1 SGHTA and CDR2 FQGNSA. The V segment lost 6 bases and the J segment 6 bases; nucleotides outside the gene matches: 5. CDR3 length equals 15 residues. The CDR3 DNA is TGTGCCAGCAGGACTAGCGGGGGGGCCTTTGATACGCAGTATTTT. Protein product: CASRTSGGAFDTQYF.

This clonotype occurred a few times. V usage is TRBV4-2 and J usage is TRBJ2-7; 8 positions agree with TRBD2. CDR3 length equals 15 residues. Germline V gene sequence: CDR1 LGHNA, CDR2 YNFKEQ. The trim removed 1 base at V and 1 base at J, leaving 3 bases unmatched. The CDR3 loop is CASSQGSGISYEQYF. CDR3 in DNA: TGTGCCAGCAGCCAAGGTAGCGGGATTTCCTACGAGCAGTACTTC.

The table lists this clonotype with many counts. The V gene is TRBV29-1, the J gene TRBJ2-3; D possibly uses TRBD1 or TRBD2 (6 bases each). With 4 bases removed from V and 0 bases from J, the gap between germline ends came to 8 bases. CDR1 is SQVTM, CDR2 ANQGSEA, per germline. There are 13 residues in the CDR3. The CDR3 sequence: CSVGGASTDTQYF. The DNA for the CDR3 is TGCAGCGTTGGGGGGGCAAGCACAGATACGCAGTATTTT.

This clonotype was recorded a few times. V gene TRBV10-3 combines with J gene TRBJ1-2; TRBD1 aligns across 10 bases. CDR3 length: 13 residues. Germline V gene data show CDR1 as ENHRY and CDR2 as SYGVKD. Trimming at V came to 6 bases and at J to 5 bases, leaving 3 bases not matched to a gene. CDR3: CAISLGQGYGYTF. The CDR3 coding sequence is TGTGCCATCAGCCTGGGACAGGGGTATGGCTACACCTTC.

In its sample, this clonotype was seen a few times. This chain links TRBV20-1 with TRBJ2-1, with 11 bases fitting TRBD1. In germline, CDR1 is DFQATT, CDR2 SNEGSKA (reference sequence). V was pared by 7 bases and J by 6 bases, with 5 bases of the junction left unmatched. The CDR3 contains 13 residues. The CDR3 loop reads CSGGTGGTNEQFF. Written as DNA, the CDR3 is TGCAGTGGAGGGACAGGGGGGACCAATGAGCAGTTCTTC.

V gene TRBV6-6 combines with J gene TRBJ1-1; perhaps TRBD1 as D (5 bases). V gave up 6 bases and J gave up 1 base, with 12 bases separating them. Germline loops: CDR1 MNHNY, CDR2 SVGAGI (reference sequence). This CDR3 is built from 14 residues. The CDR3 DNA is TGTGCCAGCAGCTATACCGACAGGAACACTGAAGCTTTCTTT. It translates to CASSYTDRNTEAFF.

The chain links TRBV7-6 to TRBJ2-7; D may be TRBD2 (7 bases). The germline CDR1 and CDR2 sequences are SGHVS and FNYEAQ. There are 15 residues in the CDR3. With 5 bases removed from V and 6 bases from J, the gap between germline ends came to 20 bases. The CDR3 coding sequence is TGTGCCAGCAGCCGCGGACTAGAGAGGGGGACCGAGCAGTACTTC. Its protein product is CASSRGLERGTEQYF.

J is TRBJ1-6 and V is TRBV2; D gene unclear. Germline CDR1 SNHLY, CDR2 FYNNEI. CDR3 length equals 16 residues. Between the trimmed V and J ends, which lost 3 bases and 1 base, there was a span of 10 bases. The CDR3 DNA sequence: TGTGCCAGCAGTGAGAGATGGGGATCCTATAATTCACCCCTCCACTTT. Translated, it gives CASSERWGSYNSPLHF.

The chain links TRBV27 to TRBJ2-1, with D perhaps assigned TRBD1 or TRBD2 (6 bases each). Germline CDR1 and CDR2: MNHEY and SMNVEV (reference sequence). There are 16 residues in the CDR3. V lost 6 bases and J 7 bases, leaving 22 bases between the germline ends. CDR3 region: CASSHPSGAGGNEQFF. DNA of the CDR3: TGTGCCAGCAGCCATCCTTCGGGGGCGGGCGGGAATGAGCAGTTCTTC.

This chain uses TRBV7-2 with TRBJ2-2; the match to TRBD2 covers 8 bases. Germline assignment: CDR1 SGHTA and CDR2 FQGNSA. With 3 bases clipped from V and 4 bases from J, the junction kept 4 bases outside the gene matches. The CDR3 is 15 amino acids. The CDR3 DNA sequence: TGTGCCAGCAGCTTGATGCGGGGGGTCACCGGGGAGCTGTTTTTT. Amino acids: CASSLMRGVTGELFF.

The sample holds a few counts of this clonotype. An end of the junction does not agree with germline; a read error may underlie this. The chain joins TRBV6-1 to TRBJ2-3; 8 bases align to TRBD2. Germline CDR1 MNHNS, CDR2 SASEGT. CDR3 length: 15 amino acids. CDR3 DNA sequence: TGTGCCAGCAGGGAAGTCGGACTAGCAATAGATACGCAGTATTTT. Translated, it gives CASREVGLAIDTQYF.

The chain recombines TRBV4-2 with TRBJ2-3; TRBD2 matches at 8 bases. Germline-derived CDR1 and CDR2 are LGHNA and YNFKEQ. The CDR3 contains 16 residues. V shed 1 base, J shed 2 bases, and the junction held 5 bases outside the gene matches. The CDR3 reads CASSQATGGDTDTQYF. CDR3 bases: TGTGCCAGCAGCCAAGCGACGGGAGGGGACACAGATACGCAGTATTTT.

This clonotype was recorded a few times. The V gene is TRBV5-1, the J gene TRBJ1-2; 9 positions agree with TRBD1. The CDR3 totals 18 residues. The germline CDR1 and CDR2 sequences are SGHRS and YFSETQ. Germline trimming cut 0 bases from V and 7 bases from J; bases unmatched to any gene: 16. The DNA for the CDR3 is TGCGCCAGCAGCTTGGCCCGGGGGGACAGGGAGCACGGAGGTGGCTACACCTTC. It translates to CASSLARGDREHGGGYTF.

The chain uses TRBV12-3 or TRBV12-4 and TRBJ2-7; TRBD1 might be the D (5 bases). This CDR3 has 14 residues. Trimming cost V 6 bases and J 0 bases, with 12 bases left between them. The CDR3 DNA reads as TGTGCCAGCAGACGACAGACGAGCTCCTACGAGCAGTACTTC. Its translation is CASRRQTSSYEQYF.

This clonotype was counted many times. In DNA form, the CDR3 reads TGCGCCAGCAGCCAAGATCGGGCACTGTACAATGAGCAGTTCTTC. It is translated as CASSQDRALYNEQFF. The chain joins TRBV4-1 to TRBJ2-1; unclear D gene. Germline CDR1 reads MGHRA; CDR2 reads YSYEKL. V dropped 0 bases and J dropped 4 bases, with 10 bases sitting between them. The CDR3 spans 15 residues.

This clonotype showed up just a few times. The CDR3 DNA sequence: TGTGCCAGCAGTTGGGGCGGAGCGTTCAGATACAATGAGCAGTTCTTC. This gives the protein CASSWGGAFRYNEQFF. The chain joins TRBV28 to TRBJ2-1; D is possibly TRBD1 (5 bases). From germline, CDR1 is MDHEN and CDR2 SYDVKM. The CDR3 consists of 16 residues. V shed 4 bases and J shed 4 bases, with 17 bases lying between them.

V usage is TRBV12-3 or TRBV12-4 and J usage is TRBJ2-2, with D maybe TRBD1 (6 bases). Deletions cut 2 bases from V and 4 bases from J, with 8 bases between. The CDR3 contains 14 residues. The CDR3: CASSLQGITGELFF. CDR3 bases: TGTGCCAGCAGTTTACAGGGGATCACCGGGGAGCTGTTTTTT.

This clonotype was counted between two and nine times. The chain is built from TRBV7-2 and TRBJ1-2, with D perhaps TRBD1 (6 bases). The V gene lost 6 bases and the J gene lost 6 bases, with 20 bases spanning the gap. The V gene's germline CDR1 is SGHTA and CDR2 FQGNSA. This CDR3 has 15 amino acids. The CDR3 spells CASSSYREGWDGYTF. As DNA, the CDR3 is TGTGCCAGCAGTTCGTACAGGGAGGGATGGGATGGCTACACCTTC.

This clonotype was seen more than once but under ten times. The CDR3 reads CSVGQLGETQYF. The CDR3, as DNA: TGCAGCGTTGGACAGCTTGGGGAGACCCAGTACTTC. V is TRBV29-1 and J is TRBJ2-5; the D gene is possibly TRBD1 (5 bases). Germline V gene lookup returns CDR1 SQVTM and CDR2 ANQGSEA. The CDR3 runs 12 residues. With 4 bases removed from V and 5 bases from J, the gap between germline ends came to 11 bases.

The rearrangement joins TRBV5-1 to TRBJ1-1; weak D call: TRBD1 (6 bases). The CDR3 runs to 19 residues. The V end was cut by 0 bases, the J end by 1 base, with 22 bases between. Germline CDR1 is SGHRS and CDR2 is YFSETQ. The CDR3 loop reads CASSLAKGGLPFGNTEAFF. The DNA for the CDR3 is TGCGCCAGCAGCTTGGCGAAGGGGGGCCTCCCCTTTGGGAACACTGAAGCTTTCTTT.

This clonotype was recorded at least ten times. The gene calls are TRBV6-6 and TRBJ1-6; TRBD1 matches 12 bases. Germline V CDR1 and CDR2: MNHNY, SVGAGI (reference sequence). The length of the CDR3 is 16 residues. The ends lost 2 bases at V and 9 bases at J; junction bases unmatched: 5. The CDR3 spells CASSYGGQGAPSPLHF. In nucleotides, the CDR3 is TGTGCCAGCAGTTACGGGGGACAGGGGGCGCCTTCACCCCTCCACTTT.